The clone carrying this T cell receptor (beta chain) turned up a few times. This CDR3 is 16 amino acids long. V lost 8 bases to trimming and J lost 4 bases, with 27 bases between them. Germline V CDR1 and CDR2: DFQATT, SNEGSKA (reference sequence). The sample is drawn from a study of identical twins. Each CDR3 protein is one row after TCRdb ran MiXCR on the 5' RACE reads. The data show a few hundred thousand distinct CDR3 sequences, about 8.9% seen once. This sample was also put to use in a study of yellow fever vaccine responses in identical twins.

The sample was CD8+ T cells sorted from blood. The chain joins TRBV20-1 to TRBJ2-7, with D tentatively TRBD2 (5 bases). This sequence originates from a woman aged 18 to 35 in good health. The CDR3 nucleotides read TGCAGTACACCCCCTCGCGGCGGGCCCCTTTCTTACGAGCAGTACTTC. Protein sequence: CSTPPRGGPLSYEQYF.